This passage covers 14 T cell receptor beta chains from one sample sequenced in a study of technical replicates of blood from a handful of donors. The repertoire was sequenced with immunoSEQ multiplex PCR; TCRdb's copy has only in-frame clones and lacks some. The repertoire has about 68,000 clones, nearly 98% of them found once; the top ten carry approximately 0.3%. Specimen: T cells isolated from PBMCs. These receptors originate from a human donor in good health.

The chain combines TRBV30 with TRBJ2-3, with 10 bases identical to TRBD1. The germline V gene has CDR1 GTSNPN and CDR2 SVGIG (reference sequence). This CDR3 spans 14 amino acids. With V trimmed by 4 bases and J by 3 bases, 4 bases remained unmatched. The CDR3 loop reads CAWNRDRGTDTQYF. The CDR3 DNA sequence: TGTGCCTGGAACCGGGACAGGGGTACAGATACGCAGTATTTT.

The CDR3 sequence: CASSGRHPFSYEQYF. CDR3 coding DNA: TGTGCCAGCAGCGGGAGACATCCGTTCTCCTACGAGCAGTACTTC. This sequence joins TRBV21-1 and TRBJ2-7; the tabulated D call, TRBD2, remains unverified against the DNA. TRBV21-1 is marked as a pseudogene. The length of the CDR3 is 15 residues.

The gene calls are TRBV6-5 and TRBJ1-2; tentatively, D is TRBD1 (5 bases). The ends were cut back, 6 bases at V and 2 bases at J, with 13 bases in the middle. The CDR3 consists of 14 residues. Germline V gene lookup returns CDR1 MNHEY and CDR2 SVGAGI. The CDR3 coding sequence is TGTGCCAGCAGCCGGGACTCTTTAAACTATGGCTACACCTTC. Translating it yields CASSRDSLNYGYTF.

J is TRBJ1-1 and V is TRBV18, with unresolved D. CDR1 KGHSH and CDR2 LQKENI come from the germline V gene. The CDR3 totals 15 residues. V lost 0 bases and J 1 base, leaving 9 bases between the germline ends. The CDR3 region has the DNA TGTGCCAGCTCACCACCAAACATACAGAACACTGAAGCTTTCTTT. It encodes CASSPPNIQNTEAFF.

This chain connects TRBV4-3 to TRBJ2-1, with TRBD2 matching 13 bases. This CDR3 is 18 amino acids long. Looked up from germline, CDR1 is LGHNA and CDR2 is YSLEER. With V trimmed by 3 bases and J by 4 bases, 9 bases remained unmatched. CDR3 sequence reads: CASSQADRGLAGYNEQFF. For the CDR3, the DNA is TGCGCCAGCAGCCAGGCAGACCGGGGACTAGCGGGGTACAATGAGCAGTTCTTC.

The rearrangement joins TRBV14 to TRBJ1-2; the match to TRBD1 covers 9 bases. This CDR3 comprises 16 residues. The V gene's germline CDR1 is SGHDN and CDR2 FVKESK. J was trimmed by 5 bases and V by 4 bases; bases with no gene match: 11. CDR3 amino acids: CASSRTDRGIYYGYTF. In DNA, the CDR3 is TGTGCCAGCAGCCGCACGGACAGGGGCATTTATTATGGCTACACCTTC.

This clone appeared once. The V call is TRBV11-3, the J call TRBJ2-3, with 9 bases aligning to TRBD1. Per germline, CDR1 SGHNT and CDR2 YENEEA. Trimming at V came to 5 bases and at J to 2 bases, leaving 5 bases not matched to a gene. The CDR3 loop spans 15 amino acids. The CDR3, as DNA: TGTGCCAGCAGCCCTCGGACAGGGGCCACAGATACGCAGTATTTT. This encodes CASSPRTGATDTQYF.

The chain employs TRBV28 and TRBJ1-2; TRBD1 is a possible D gene (6 bases). The V gene's germline CDR1 is MDHEN and CDR2 SYDVKM. V was clipped by 3 bases and J by 8 bases, with 13 bases between them. The CDR3 length is 13 residues. In nucleotides, the CDR3 is TGTGCCAGCAGTTTCCATGTACAGGGAGGCTACACCTTC. Encoded protein: CASSFHVQGGYTF.

This rearrangement joins TRBV25-1 to TRBJ2-7, with TRBD1 matching 7 bases. Germline trimming cut 5 bases from V and 7 bases from J; bases unmatched to any gene: 8. The CDR3 is 13 amino acids. CDR1 and CDR2 from the germline V gene are MGHDK and SYGVNS. Here the CDR3 DNA reads TGTGCCAGCAGTTCCTTGGGACAGTGGGAGCAGTACTTC. The encoded protein is CASSSLGQWEQYF.

The chain combines TRBV27 with TRBJ2-2; 12 bases map to TRBD2. J lost 5 bases, V lost 0 bases, and 4 bases had no gene match. The length of the CDR3 is 17 residues. Germline CDR1 MNHEY, CDR2 SMNVEV (reference sequence). The CDR3, as DNA: TGTGCCAGCAGTTTATCCCTAGCGGGAGGGCTGACCGGGGAGCTGTTTTTT. Translating gives CASSLSLAGGLTGELFF.

The chain is built from TRBV28 and TRBJ2-2; possible D gene TRBD2, 6 bases. Trimming cost V 3 bases and J 4 bases, with 9 bases left between them. Per germline, CDR1 MDHEN and CDR2 SYDVKM. The CDR3 extends over 14 amino acids. The CDR3 sequence: CASSFGGITGELFF. In nucleotides, the CDR3 is TGTGCCAGCAGTTTTGGCGGGATCACCGGGGAGCTGTTTTTT.

This rearrangement joins TRBV6-1 to TRBJ2-3, with TRBD1 matching over 10 bases. Trimming at V came to 11 bases and at J to 4 bases, leaving 9 bases not matched to a gene. CDR1 is MNHNS and CDR2 is SASEGT in the germline V gene. The CDR3 is 14 residues long. The CDR3 nucleotides are TGTGCCGCTGCGAGGGACAGGGGACCAGATACGCAGTATTTT. Amino acids: CAAARDRGPDTQYF.

The chain recombines TRBV6-5 with TRBJ1-2, with 8 nucleotides matching TRBD1. CDR1 and CDR2 from the germline V gene are MNHEY and SVGAGI. With 4 bases clipped from V and 12 bases from J, the junction kept 10 bases outside the gene matches. CDR3 length equals 13 residues. CDR3 DNA: TGTGCCAGCAGTTGGACAGGGACCCCACCGCACACCTTC. This codes for CASSWTGTPPHTF.

Here the CDR3 DNA reads TGTGCCAGCCGAATCTATCCCGGGCAGGGAAACACCGGGGAGCTGTTTTTT. It specifies CASRIYPGQGNTGELFF. This chain uses TRBV25-1 with TRBJ2-2; TRBD1 might be the D (5 bases). This CDR3 region has 17 residues. Germline CDR1 is MGHDK and CDR2 is SYGVNS. V was clipped by 8 bases and J by 2 bases, with 21 bases between them.